Listed below are T cell receptor beta chains from one sample, sequenced in a study of CD8 T cells in ankylosing spondylitis. MiXCR, run by TCRdb on the 5' RACE reads, gives a single entry per CDR3 protein. This table holds approximately 300,000 distinct CDR3 sequences, 20% found once. Sequencing was done on a sample of blood, either unsorted or a sorted T cell fraction (not recorded which). These receptors were collected from a male donor with ankylosing spondylitis or in good health (not recorded which). Each CDR3 is given with its conserved first and last residue. D genes are given only for firm matches. Clone sizes are given selectively: once, few, many, or a class where the clone is expanded.

few 11 TRBJ2-1 NA TRBV5-1 TGCGCCAGCAGCCCCGGGGCGTGGCAGTTCTTC CASSPGAWQFF
many 16 TRBJ2-5 NA TRBV5-1 TGCGCCAGCAGCTTGGACAGGGTTCGACAACAAGAGACCCAGTACTTC CASSLDRVRQQETQYF
few 14 TRBJ1-5 NA TRBV21-1 TGTGCCAGCAAAGGGCCGTATAGCAATCAGCCCCAGCATTTT CASKGPYSNQPQHF
NA 14 TRBJ2-2 NA TRBV5-1 TGCGCCAGCAGCTTGATGGGTAACACCGGGGAGCTGTTTTTT CASSLMGNTGELFF
NA 17 TRBJ2-2 TRBD2 TRBV10-3 TGTGCCATCAGTGGGACTAGCGGATACGCGAACACCGGGGAGCTGTTTTTT CAISGTSGYANTGELFF
NA 16 TRBJ2-1 TRBD2 TRBV29-1 TGCAGCGTTGAAGGCCGGACTAGATCGGCGCACAATGAGCAGTTCTTC CSVEGRTRSAHNEQFF
NA 14 TRBJ2-2 TRBD2 TRBV20-1 TGCAGTGCTAGTGGGACTAGTCGTGCCGGGGAGCCGTTTTTT CSASGTSRAGEPFF
NA 15 TRBJ1-1 TRBD1 TRBV14 TGTGCCAGCAGCCATCTCATCAGGGACAGCACTGAAGCTTTCTTT CASSHLIRDSTEAFF
few 13 TRBJ2-1 NA TRBV20-1 TGCAGTGCTAGAGAAGGGGCTAGAGATGAGCAGTTCTTC CSAREGARDEQFF
NA 16 TRBJ2-2 NA TRBV27 TGTGCCAGCAGTTCCCTGACAGTTTTGGGCACCGGGGAGCTGTTTTTT CASSSLTVLGTGELFF
few 17 TRBJ2-1 NA TRBV11-2 TGTGCCAGCAGTCGGGTGGGGGGCCAGCGTCGGGACAATGAGCAGTTCTTC CASSRVGGQRRDNEQFF
medium-sized 16 TRBJ2-1 TRBD2 TRBV9 TGTGCCAGCAGCGTCCCCTCTAGCGGGAATTACAATGAGCAGTTCTTC CASSVPSSGNYNEQFF
many 17 TRBJ2-3 TRBD2 TRBV5-1 TGCGCCAGCAGCTTGGCCGGAACTAGCGGGGTCCCAGATACGCAGTATTTT CASSLAGTSGVPDTQYF
few 13 TRBJ2-2 NA TRBV5-1 TGCGCCAGCAGCTTGGATGCCGCCGGGGAGCTGTTTTTT CASSLDAAGELFF
NA 14 TRBJ2-5 TRBD1 TRBV24-1 TGTGCCACCAGTCACCCGACAGGGTCAGAGACCCAGTACTTC CATSHPTGSETQYF
few 14 TRBJ2-5 TRBD1 TRBV7-7 TGTGCTAGCAGCGTAACAGGGGGTGGAGAGACCCAGTACTTC CASSVTGGGETQYF
NA 14 TRBJ2-1 TRBD1 TRBV5-1 TGCGCCAGCGCTAGGGACAGCTCCTACAATGAGCAGTTCTTC CASARDSSYNEQFF
few 12 TRBJ2-1 NA TRBV29-1 TGCAGCGTTGAAGGAGACAAAAACGGGCAGTTCTTC CSVEGDKNGQFF
few 17 TRBJ2-3 NA TRBV12-3/TRBV12-4 TGTGCCAGCAGTCCTTCCTTCGCAGGGATGGGCACAGATACGCAGTATTTT CASSPSFAGMGTDTQYF
many 13 TRBJ2-1 NA TRBV27 TGTGCCAGCAGTTTATACATAGACAATGAGCAGTTCTTC CASSLYIDNEQFF
few 14 TRBJ1-1 NA TRBV5-5 TGTGCCAGCAGCCCGGGACCTTCGGGCACTGAAGCTTTCTTT CASSPGPSGTEAFF
many 18 TRBJ2-3 NA TRBV7-8 TGTGCCAGCAGCTTGAGACATCCTGAGCGGTCTAGCACAGATACGCAGTATTTT CASSLRHPERSSTDTQYF
NA 16 TRBJ1-3 NA TRBV9 TGTGCCAGCAGCGTAGAGGGGGGGCGATCTGGAAACACCATATATTTT CASSVEGGRSGNTIYF
few 12 TRBJ1-1 NA TRBV29-1 TGCAGCGTCCGAGGGTCCGAGAGTGAAGCTTTCTTT CSVRGSESEAFF
few 11 TRBJ2-3 NA TRBV10-3 TGTGCCATCAGCGGACCGGGGCCGCAGTATTTT CAISGPGPQYF
NA 15 TRBJ2-2 TRBD1 TRBV12-3/TRBV12-4 TGTGCCAGCAGGCAGGGACAGGTGAACACCGGGGAGCTGTTTTTT CASRQGQVNTGELFF
NA 15 TRBJ2-5 TRBD1 TRBV5-6 TGTGCCAGCAGCCCCCGTCTCGGACAGGGGGAAACCCAGTACTTC CASSPRLGQGETQYF
many 16 TRBJ1-6 TRBD1 TRBV5-1 TGCGCCAGCAGCTTCAACACGGGACAGGCTAATTCACCCCTCCACTTT CASSFNTGQANSPLHF
few 16 TRBJ2-2 NA TRBV6-1 TGTGCCAGCAGCCCTTTAGTTCAAGGGAACACCGGGGAGCTGTTTTTT CASSPLVQGNTGELFF
few 15 TRBJ1-5 NA TRBV18 TGTGCCAGCTCACACGCCTGGGATAGCAATCAGCCCCAGCATTTT CASSHAWDSNQPQHF
NA 16 TRBJ2-4 TRBD1 TRBV5-6 TGTGCCAGCAGCGGGACAGGGAGATCGGCCAAAAACATTCAGTACTTC CASSGTGRSAKNIQYF
many 13 TRBJ1-3 NA TRBV12-3/TRBV12-4 TGTGCCAGCGCAGGCGGGGATGGAAACACCATATATTTT CASAGGDGNTIYF
many 12 TRBJ2-1 NA TRBV5-1 TGCGCCAGCAGCGCCGCACCCAATGAGCAGTTCTTC CASSAAPNEQFF
few 14 TRBJ1-1 TRBD1 TRBV12-3/TRBV12-4 TGTGCCAGCAGCTCCGGGACAGTGACCTCTGAAGCTTTCTTT CASSSGTVTSEAFF
NA 16 TRBJ2-2 NA TRBV27 TGTGCCAGCAGTTTATCGGGCGTGCCGGGGTCCGGGGAGCTGTTTTTT CASSLSGVPGSGELFF
NA 16 TRBJ2-1 NA TRBV6-2/TRBV6-3 TGTGCCAGCAGTTACTTCGGCAGGTCCTCCTACAATGAGCAGTTCTTC CASSYFGRSSYNEQFF
many 19 TRBJ2-6 NA TRBV15 TGTGCCACCAGCAGGCCCGGACTGGGCCCTAGCTCTGGGGCCAACGTCCTGACTTTC CATSRPGLGPSSGANVLTF
NA 13 TRBJ2-2 TRBD2 TRBV24-1 TGTGCCACCAGCGGACTAGCCTCCGGGGAGCTGTTTTTT CATSGLASGELFF
many 13 TRBJ2-1 NA TRBV28 TGTGCCAGCAGTCAATCTAGATACAATGAGCAGTTCTTC CASSQSRYNEQFF
NA 16 TRBJ2-1 TRBD2 TRBV11-1 TGTGCCAGCAGCTTGGATCCCGGGACTAGCTACAATGAGCAGTTCTTC CASSLDPGTSYNEQFF
NA 12 TRBJ1-4 NA TRBV18 TGTGCCAGCTCACCTCGAAATGAAAAACTGTTTTTT CASSPRNEKLFF
NA 17 TRBJ1-3 NA TRBV3-1 TGTGCCAGCAGCGGTCGCCAGCCCGGAGGCTCTGGAAACACCATATATTTT CASSGRQPGGSGNTIYF
NA 14 TRBJ2-2 NA TRBV20-1 TGCAGTGCTAGCGGGAATGGGAACACCGGGGAGCTGTTTTTT CSASGNGNTGELFF
few 14 TRBJ1-4 NA TRBV28 TGTGCCAGCAGTTTTTGGGGCTCTAATGAAAAACTGTTTTTT CASSFWGSNEKLFF
NA 11 TRBJ2-1 NA TRBV7-2 TGTGCCAGCAGCTTCCAGGATGAGCAGTTCTTC CASSFQDEQFF
NA 15 TRBJ1-5 NA TRBV20-1 TGCAGTGCTATCAATCCGGGAGGGGCCGAACAGGCCCAGCATTTT CSAINPGGAEQAQHF
NA 13 TRBJ1-5 NA TRBV3-1 TGTGCCAGCAGCCAAGATGTAAATCAGCCCCAGCATTTT CASSQDVNQPQHF
NA 15 TRBJ1-4 TRBD1 TRBV28 TGTGCCTGCAGTTCCTCCGGGACAGGGCATGAAAAACTGTTTTTT CACSSSGTGHEKLFF
NA 16 TRBJ2-1 TRBD2 TRBV24-1 TGTGCCACCGGGACTAGCGGGAGTAGGAACTACAATGAGCAGTTCTTC CATGTSGSRNYNEQFF
NA 14 TRBJ1-4 NA TRBV18 TGTGCCAGCCGAATCGGACCATCGGATGAAAAACTGTTTTTT CASRIGPSDEKLFF
few 15 TRBJ2-1 TRBD1 TRBV5-1 TGCGCCAGCAGCTCCGGGACAGGGTTCTCCAATGAGCAGTTCTTC CASSSGTGFSNEQFF
few 15 TRBJ2-3 TRBD1 TRBV25-1 TGTGCCAGCAGTGTAGCCGGGACAGGCACAGATACGCAGTATTTT CASSVAGTGTDTQYF
many 13 TRBJ2-1 NA TRBV9 TGTGCCAGCAGCGGACTGACTAGCAATGAGCAGTTCTTC CASSGLTSNEQFF
NA 13 TRBJ2-1 NA TRBV5-6 TGTGCCAGCAGCCTGAGACGATACAATGAGCAGTTCTTC CASSLRRYNEQFF
NA 15 TRBJ2-1 TRBD2 TRBV5-1 TGCGCCAGCAGCCGTAGCGGGATCAAGGACAATGAGCAGTTCTTC CASSRSGIKDNEQFF
many 16 TRBJ2-1 NA TRBV4-1 TGCGCCAGCAGCCAGGTAGACATGGGGTTCTACAATGAGCAGTTCTTC CASSQVDMGFYNEQFF
many 11 TRBJ1-1 NA TRBV20-1 TGCAGTGCTAGAGTTAACACTGAAGCTTTCTTT CSARVNTEAFF